The 23 T cell receptor beta chains given below trace back to one sample, sequenced in a study of graft-versus-host responses after intestinal transplantation. The antigens for these receptors are not known. TCRdb keeps only in-frame clones here, not all; method: immunoSEQ multiplex PCR. The sample lists about 130,000 clones, 80% to 95% occurring once. The source material was unstimulated CD4+ T cells sorted from spleen or lymph node cells, sampled before intestinal transplant. These receptors originate from a human donor who received an intestinal transplant.

CDR3 protein: CASSRGTSGYYEQYF. The CDR3 nucleotides read TGTGCCAGCAGTCGCGGGACTAGCGGTTACTACGAGCAGTACTTC. The chain links TRBV27 to TRBJ2-7; TRBD2 agrees at 11 bases. This CDR3 comprises 15 residues. J gave up 3 bases and V 5 bases, and 6 bases lay outside the gene matches. Germline CDR1 and CDR2: MNHEY and SMNVEV (reference sequence).

This chain joins TRBV28 and TRBJ2-7; no definite D call. V was pared by 6 bases and J by 2 bases, with 11 bases between. This CDR3 has 13 amino acids. Germline-derived CDR1 and CDR2 are MDHEN and SYDVKM. DNA for the CDR3: TGTGCCAGCAGCCCTCCTTCTACCTACGAGCAGTACTTC. It specifies CASSPPSTYEQYF.

The chain recombines TRBV28 with TRBJ1-2; 7 nucleotides align to TRBD1. The CDR3 length is 13 residues. Germline trimming cut 3 bases from V and 4 bases from J; bases unmatched to any gene: 2. Germline-derived CDR1 and CDR2 are MDHEN and SYDVKM. The CDR3 here is CASSFGTVYGYTF. The CDR3 DNA is TGTGCCAGCAGTTTCGGGACAGTCTATGGCTACACCTTC.

This clone occurred once. J is TRBJ1-5 and V is TRBV5-1; D remains ambiguous. V dropped 4 bases and J dropped 5 bases, with 10 bases sitting between them. CDR3 length: 13 amino acids. Germline V gene lookup returns CDR1 SGHRS and CDR2 YFSETQ. The CDR3 sequence: CASSTFPDQPQHF. The CDR3 region has the DNA TGCGCCAGCAGCACCTTCCCCGATCAGCCCCAGCATTTT.

This clone was seen only once. This rearrangement joins TRBV7-3 to TRBJ2-7; 8 bases line up with TRBD1. Germline trimming cut 5 bases from V and 8 bases from J; bases unmatched to any gene: 11. Per the germline V gene, CDR1 is SGHTA and CDR2 is FQGTGA. The CDR3 is 14 residues long. CDR3 nucleotide sequence: TGTGCCAGCAGCCCCTCTGGACAGGGAATTCAGCAGTACTTC. It encodes CASSPSGQGIQQYF.

The chain joins TRBV19 to TRBJ1-1; TRBD1 agrees at 9 bases. With 7 bases clipped from V and 4 bases from J, the junction kept 16 bases outside the gene matches. Germline V CDR1 and CDR2: LNHDA, SQIVND (reference sequence). CDR3 length: 17 residues. The CDR3 DNA reads TGTGCCAGTATGAAATACTCACAGGGGGCCAGGAGCACTGAAGCTTTCTTT. It codes for CASMKYSQGARSTEAFF.

This clone has just one count. V is TRBV7-3 and J is TRBJ2-5; TRBD1 matches at 8 bases. J was trimmed by 4 bases and V by 2 bases; bases with no gene match: 6. CDR1 and CDR2 (germline): SGHTA, FQGTGA. This CDR3 comprises 15 residues. The CDR3 loop is CASSLGQGVVETQYF. The CDR3 DNA sequence: TGTGCCAGCAGCTTAGGACAGGGAGTGGTAGAGACCCAGTACTTC.

This chain links TRBV5-6 with TRBJ2-2, with D uncertain. V lost 4 bases, J lost 3 bases, and 4 bases lay in between. Germline assignment: CDR1 SGHDT and CDR2 YYEEEE. This CDR3 region has 12 residues. The CDR3 sequence: CASSPHTGELFF. The CDR3 nucleotides are TGTGCCAGCAGCCCGCACACCGGGGAGCTGTTTTTT.

The rearrangement joins TRBV9 to TRBJ2-3; TRBD2 might be the D (5 bases). The length of the CDR3 is 13 residues. Trimming stripped 0 bases from V and 5 bases from J, with 7 bases between. Germline CDR1 and CDR2: SGDLS and YYNGEE. In DNA, the CDR3 is TGTGCCAGCAGCGTAGGAGAGGGAGATACGCAGTATTTT. Protein: CASSVGEGDTQYF.

This clone has just one count. The V gene is TRBV6-5, the J gene TRBJ1-2; 7 nucleotides line up with TRBD1. Germline CDR1 MNHEY, CDR2 SVGAGI. The CDR3 contains 15 residues. The J segment lost 7 bases and the V segment lost 6 bases, leaving 14 bases of the junction unmatched. This chain's CDR3 is CASSPTSGRGLGYTF. DNA of the CDR3: TGTGCCAGCAGCCCCACCTCTGGGAGGGGGCTTGGCTACACCTTC.

This chain's CDR3 is CASSRTAGAVNTGELFF. The CDR3 bases are TGTGCCAGCAGCCGAACTGCGGGGGCTGTGAACACCGGGGAGCTGTTTTTT. The chain links TRBV9 to TRBJ2-2, with D maybe TRBD2 (7 bases). V was clipped by 4 bases and J by 1 base, with 17 bases between them. The CDR3 loop spans 17 amino acids. Per the germline V gene, CDR1 is SGDLS and CDR2 is YYNGEE.

This clone occurred once. J is TRBJ2-3 and V is TRBV6-6; D is perhaps TRBD2 (6 bases). The CDR3 is 14 residues long. V lost 2 bases and J lost 3, with 9 bases in between. Germline lookup yields CDR1 MNHNY and CDR2 SVGAGI (reference sequence). CDR3 residues: CASSYGGATDTQYF. CDR3 DNA: TGTGCCAGCAGTTACGGAGGGGCGACAGATACGCAGTATTTT.

The J gene is TRBJ2-5, the V gene TRBV11-2; D is uncertain. The J call is uncertain, as TRBJ2-7 better fits the DNA end. Germline values: CDR1 SGHAT, CDR2 FQNNGV. This CDR3 has 15 amino acids. In DNA form, the CDR3 reads TGTGCCAGCAGCTTAACGACTTTCGAGGCTTACGAGCAGTACTTC. Amino acids: CASSLTTFEAYEQYF.

The chain is built from TRBV19 and TRBJ2-5, with 8 bases that match TRBD1. Per germline, CDR1 LNHDA and CDR2 SQIVND (reference sequence). V lost 8 bases, J lost 11 bases, and 13 bases stayed unmatched. The CDR3 length is 13 residues. The CDR3 sequence: CASGNRGMIEQYF. The CDR3 bases are TGTGCCAGTGGAAACAGGGGGATGATTGAGCAGTACTTC.

This sequence joins TRBV7-5 and TRBJ2-1. TRBV7-5 is a pseudogene locus. The CDR3 extends over 15 amino acids. CDR3 in amino acids: CARSLARRTRYEQFF. For the CDR3, the DNA is TGTGCCAGAAGCTTAGCCCGGAGGACACGGTATGAGCAGTTCTTC.

The chain carries TRBV10-1 and TRBJ1-2; no reliable D call. Trimming left V 2 bases short and J 1 base short, with 8 bases between. The germline gives CDR1 WNHNN, CDR2 SYGVQD (reference sequence). The CDR3 loop spans 14 amino acids. As DNA, the CDR3 is TGCGCCAGCAGTGAGGAGAAAGATAACTATGGCTACACCTTC. The encoded protein is CASSEEKDNYGYTF.

The gene calls are TRBV6-1 and TRBJ1-4, with TRBD1 as a possible D gene (5 bases). Trimming removed 6 bases from V and 4 bases from J, with 9 bases in between. Germline V lookup: CDR1 MNHNS, CDR2 SASEGT. The CDR3 runs to 13 residues. The CDR3 sequence is CASRDNLNEKLFF. The CDR3 nucleotides read TGTGCCAGCAGGGACAACCTTAATGAAAAACTGTTTTTT.

The chain couples TRBV5-4 to TRBJ1-4; D uncertain. The CDR3 is 13 residues long. Germline CDR1 SGHNT, CDR2 YYREEE (reference sequence). V was shortened by 0 bases and J by 5 bases, with 5 bases between the two germline ends. Here the CDR3 reads CASSLERNEKLFF. In nucleotides, the CDR3 is TGTGCCAGCAGCTTGGAACGGAATGAAAAACTGTTTTTT. Complete variable domain (other parts from reference TRBV5-4 and TRBJ1-4): ETGVTQSPTHLIKTRGQQVTLRCSSQSGHNTVSWYQQALGQGPQFIFQYYREEENGRGNFPPRFSGLQFPNYSSELNVNALELDDSALYLCASSLERNEKLFFGSGTQLSVL.

The rearrangement joins TRBV6-5 to TRBJ1-5; the D gene is possibly TRBD1 (6 bases). The germline V and J ends were trimmed by 6 bases and 3 bases, with 15 bases remaining between them. Germline values: CDR1 MNHEY, CDR2 SVGAGI. The CDR3 is 15 residues long. CDR3 loop: CASSPSRGANQPQHF. DNA for the CDR3: TGTGCCAGCAGCCCTTCTCGGGGGGCCAATCAGCCCCAGCATTTT.

The sample holds one count of this clone. The chain joins TRBV9 to TRBJ1-3, with a weak D call TRBD1 (6 bases). V lost 2 bases and J lost 2, with 14 bases in between. The CDR3 is made up of 16 amino acids. Looked up from germline, CDR1 is SGDLS and CDR2 is YYNGEE. Here the CDR3 reads CASSVGGAKTGNTIYF. CDR3 sequence (DNA): TGTGCCAGCAGCGTTGGGGGGGCAAAGACTGGAAACACCATATATTTT. The full variable domain, in which reference TRBV9 and TRBJ1-3 provide the parts outside the CDR3, is DSGVTQTPKHLITATGQRVTLRCSPRSGDLSVYWYQQSLDQGLQFLIQYYNGEERAKGNILERFSAQQFPDLHSELNLSSLELGDSALYFCASSVGGAKTGNTIYFGEGSWLTVV.

The chain recombines TRBV5-4 with TRBJ2-7, with 8 bases identical to TRBD1. J lost 3 bases, V lost 4 bases, and 6 bases had no gene match. The germline CDR1 and CDR2 sequences are SGHNT and YYREEE (reference sequence). The CDR3 spans 14 residues. The DNA for the CDR3 is TGTGCCAGCAGCCTGGGACAGGCCTTCTACGAGCAGTACTTC. Encoded protein: CASSLGQAFYEQYF. Full variable domain (outside the CDR3, taken from reference TRBV5-4 and TRBJ2-7): ETGVTQSPTHLIKTRGQQVTLRCSSQSGHNTVSWYQQALGQGPQFIFQYYREEENGRGNFPPRFSGLQFPNYSSELNVNALELDDSALYLCASSLGQAFYEQYFGPGTRLTVT.

This clone showed up just once. The rearrangement uses TRBV6-5 and TRBJ2-1, with unresolved D. Germline V gene sequence: CDR1 MNHEY, CDR2 SVGAGI. The CDR3 sequence is 11 residues long. V was pared by 8 bases and J by 4 bases, with 6 bases between. The CDR3 DNA is TGTGCCAGCCGACGTTACAATGAGCAGTTCTTC. It codes for CASRRYNEQFF.

Comments on this clone: Distinct nucleotide sequences in the sample also encode this CDR3. The V call is TRBV19, the J call TRBJ1-5; 8 nucleotides match TRBD1. Unmatched junction bases numbered 9, after V lost 6 bases and J lost 2 bases. Germline V gives CDR1 LNHDA, CDR2 SQIVND (reference sequence). This CDR3 is built from 16 residues. Here the CDR3 DNA reads TGTGCCAGTAGGACTCAGGGGGCCGGTGGCAATCAGCCCCAGCATTTT. It encodes CASRTQGAGGNQPQHF.